The rows below give T cell receptor beta chains drawn from one sample of a study of cytomegalovirus exposure and HLA in healthy donors. Profiling relied on immunoSEQ multiplex PCR, and the TCRdb table lists in-frame clones only, not all of them. The sample yields 99,000 or so clones, 60% to 85% seen once. What was sequenced was PBMCs. These receptors all stem from a man aged 55 to 70 in good health and CMV-seropositive. CDR3s include the opening cysteine and the closing phenylalanine or tryptophan. The D gene is left open where the match is weak. Expanded clones get a size class; other rows say once, few or many, or leave the size out.

TRBJ2-7,NA,TRBV19,TRBD1,TGTGCCAGTCATGCTGGGACAGGGGTCTACGAGCAGTACTTC,CASHAGTGVYEQYF
TRBJ2-6,NA,TRBV6-6,NA,TGTGCCAGCAGTTTCGGGATACAGGTCCTGACTTTC,CASSFGIQVLTF
TRBJ2-2,NA,TRBV11-2,NA,TGTGCCAGCAGCTTAGATACAACCGGGGAGCTGTTTTTT,CASSLDTTGELFF
TRBJ1-1,NA,TRBV19,NA,TGTGCCAGTAGGGGGACTCCTAATCGGGGGAACACTGAAGCTTTCTTT,CASRGTPNRGNTEAFF
TRBJ1-4,NA,TRBV7-8,NA,TGTGCCAGTACTCGAGGGAAATGGGGTGAAAAACTGTTTTTT,CASTRGKWGEKLFF
TRBJ1-2,NA,TRBV19,TRBD1,TGTGCCAGTAGTACAACAGGGGTAGGCTTCTATGGCTACACCTTC,CASSTTGVGFYGYTF
TRBJ1-1,NA,TRBV19,NA,TGTGCCAGTAATTCAGGGGTAACTGAAGCTTTCTTT,CASNSGVTEAFF
TRBJ2-7,once,TRBV7-6,NA,TGTGCCAGCAGCCTGGGACTTGACTACGAGCAGTACTTC,CASSLGLDYEQYF
TRBJ2-2,NA,TRBV5-1,NA,TGCGCCAGCAGGTCCGGGGAGACCGGGGAGCTGTTTTTT,CASRSGETGELFF
TRBJ2-7,NA,TRBV5-1,NA,TGCGCCAGCAGCCAAGAGGCAGCAAGAGGCGAGCAGTACTTC,CASSQEAARGEQYF
TRBJ2-7,NA,TRBV18,NA,TGTGCCAGCTCAGCCCTAGATTCCTACGAGCAGTACTTC,CASSALDSYEQYF
TRBJ2-3,NA,TRBV15,TRBD1,TGTGCCACCAGCAGAACCGGGACAGGGCTATCAGATACGCAGTATTTT,CATSRTGTGLSDTQYF
TRBJ2-1,NA,TRBV6-1,TRBD2,TGTGCCAGCAGTGGCCTCGGGGGGTCCGATGAGCAGTTCTTC,CASSGLGGSDEQFF
TRBJ2-5,NA,TRBV13,TRBD1,TGTGCCAGCAGCTTCGAGGGCAGGGGGAGAGAGACCCAGTACTTC,CASSFEGRGRETQYF
TRBJ2-2,NA,TRBV5-5,NA,TGTGCCAGCAGCTTGATGCCCGGAGAAGGGGAGCTGTTTTTT,CASSLMPGEGELFF
TRBJ2-5,NA,TRBV30,NA,TGTGCCTGGAGTAGCGGGCAAGAGACCCAGTACTTC,CAWSSGQETQYF
TRBJ2-5,NA,TRBV28,TRBD1,TGTGCCAGCAGTTTATCGGGACAGGGGGCCCAAGAGACCCAGTACTTC,CASSLSGQGAQETQYF
TRBJ2-2,NA,TRBV27,TRBD2,TGTGCCAGCAGTTTATTGGGGTCGCTAGCGGGGGTACCCGGGGAGCTGTTTTTT,CASSLLGSLAGVPGELFF
TRBJ1-5,NA,TRBV5-5,TRBD1,TGTGCCAGCAGCTCGACAGGGCTCTATAGCAATCAGCCCCAGCATTTT,CASSSTGLYSNQPQHF
TRBJ1-4,NA,TRBV4-2,TRBD1,TGTGCCAGCAGTCTCACAGGGGGGGATGAAAAACTGTTTTTT,CASSLTGGDEKLFF
TRBJ2-1,few,TRBV6-6,NA,TGTGCCAGCAGTTACTCCGGGTACAATGAGCAGTTCTTC,CASSYSGYNEQFF
TRBJ2-5,once,TRBV5-1,NA,TGCGCCAGCAGCTTTCCCGAGACTAGGGAGACCCAGTACTTC,CASSFPETRETQYF
TRBJ2-4,NA,TRBV29-1,TRBD2,TGCAGCGCCGGGGGGTCGGGGGGCGGGGGGAACATTCAGTACTTC,CSAGGSGGGGNIQYF
TRBJ1-6,NA,TRBV2,NA,TGTGCCTACACGGGGGTGCTTCTCAATTCACCCCTCCACTTT,CAYTGVLLNSPLHF
TRBJ1-2,NA,TRBV27,TRBD1,TGTGCCAGCAGTTTGGGGACAGGGTCTTATGGCTACACCTTC,CASSLGTGSYGYTF
TRBJ2-7,few,TRBV4-2,TRBD1,TGTGCCAGCAGCGTACCGGGACAGGGCTACGAGCAGTACTTC,CASSVPGQGYEQYF
TRBJ1-1,NA,TRBV5-1,NA,TGCGCCAGCAGCCTTTGGGCGGGGGGCGCGGACACTGAAGCTTTCTTT,CASSLWAGGADTEAFF
TRBJ1-2,NA,TRBV6-1,TRBD1,TGTGCCAGCACCTGGACAGGACCTAACTATGGCTACACCTTC,CASTWTGPNYGYTF
TRBJ1-6,NA,TRBV7-3,NA,TGTGCCAGCAGCTCCGGACTGATAAATTCACCCCTCCACTTT,CASSSGLINSPLHF
TRBJ2-5,NA,TRBV5-4,TRBD2,TGTGCCAGCAGCCATATATCGGCGGGGGAAGAGACCCAGTACTTC,CASSHISAGEETQYF
TRBJ2-3,NA,TRBV5-6,TRBD2,TGTGCCAGCAGCTTGGATCAAGCGGGGAGGTCAGATACGCAGTATTTT,CASSLDQAGRSDTQYF
TRBJ2-7,once,TRBV19,NA,TGTGCCAGTAGGAAAAGACAGGGAGGCTACGAGCAGTACTTC,CASRKRQGGYEQYF
TRBJ2-1,NA,TRBV12-5,TRBD2,TGTGCTAGTGGTTTGGGACTAGCGGGGCCAACAGAGTTCTTC,CASGLGLAGPTEFF
TRBJ1-1,NA,TRBV5-1,NA,TGCGCCAGCAGGGATGGGGGGGTCACTGAAGCTTTCTTT,CASRDGGVTEAFF
TRBJ2-7,NA,TRBV4-1,TRBD2,TGCGCCAGCAGCCAAACGGGGGGACCCTACGAGCAGTACTTC,CASSQTGGPYEQYF
TRBJ1-6,NA,TRBV7-6,TRBD1,TGTGCCAGCAGCTTAGCACGGAGACAGGGGAATAATTCACCCCTCCACTTT,CASSLARRQGNNSPLHF
TRBJ2-7,few,TRBV6-5,NA,TGTGCCAGCAAGGACAACTCCTACGAGCAGTACTTC,CASKDNSYEQYF
TRBJ1-4,NA,TRBV6-5,NA,TGTGCCAGCAGCCCCAGAACAGGGAGGGGAGAAAAACTGTTTTTT,CASSPRTGRGEKLFF
TRBJ1-1,few,TRBV6-5,NA,TGTGCCAGCAGGCGCGCGACGGGTGGCGACACTGAAGCTTTCTTT,CASRRATGGDTEAFF
TRBJ1-2,NA,TRBV5-6,NA,TGTGCCAGCAGCCCCGACAGGATTGGGGGCTACACCTTC,CASSPDRIGGYTF
TRBJ1-4,NA,TRBV30,NA,TGTGCCTGCCGAGTTGAAAAACTGTTTTTT,CACRVEKLFF
TRBJ2-3,NA,TRBV11-3,TRBD1,TGTGCCAGCAGCTTAGCCTGGGACAGGGGCACAGATACGCAGTATTTT,CASSLAWDRGTDTQYF
TRBJ1-4,NA,TRBV18,NA,TGTGCCAGCTCACCATTCAGGGTGGGTAATGAAAAACTGTTTTTT,CASSPFRVGNEKLFF
TRBJ1-4,few,TRBV5-1,NA,TGCGCCAGCAGCCATGACACAGTCAATGAAAAACTGTTTTTT,CASSHDTVNEKLFF
TRBJ2-3,NA,TRBV11-2,TRBD2,TGTGCCAGCAGTCCTAGCGGGGGGCGTACAGATACGCAGTATTTT,CASSPSGGRTDTQYF
TRBJ2-5,NA,TRBV6-6,TRBD2,TGTGCCAGTGGGAGGGTGTTCGAGACCCAGTACTTC,CASGRVFETQYF
TRBJ2-1,NA,TRBV11-2,NA,TGTGCCAGCAGCTTAGGCGGGGTCGACAATGAGCAGTTCTTC,CASSLGGVDNEQFF
TRBJ2-2,NA,TRBV4-2,NA,TGTGCCAGCTGGAACCGGGACAAAGGGGGGGAGCTGTTTTTT,CASWNRDKGGELFF
TRBJ2-1,NA,TRBV12-5,TRBD2,TGTGCTAGTGGTCAACGACTAGCGGGGAAAAATGAGCAGTTCTTC,CASGQRLAGKNEQFF
TRBJ2-7,once,TRBV7-9,NA,TGTGCCAGCAGCAACAGGGAGTCGGTCTACGAGCAGTACTTC,CASSNRESVYEQYF
TRBJ2-1,NA,TRBV27,TRBD2,TGTGCCAGCAGTTTAATGGCGGGACTAGAAGGCAATGAGCAGTTCTTC,CASSLMAGLEGNEQFF
TRBJ2-5,NA,TRBV18,TRBD1,TGTGCCAGCTCAGAATGGACAGGGCTCCAAGAGACCCAGTACTTC,CASSEWTGLQETQYF
TRBJ1-3,NA,TRBV9,TRBD1,TGTGCCAGCAGCCCGCCCCGACAGGGGGGAGTAAGAGGAAACACCATATATTTT,CASSPPRQGGVRGNTIYF